This TCR beta chain was observed in a study of T cells in Graves' hyperthyroidism and ophthalmopathy. What was amplified from RNA transcripts were TCR beta CDR3 regions. When the TCR CDR3 underwent first-round RT-PCR, the HTBI primer set was used. TCRdb re-derived calls from the multiplex PCR reads in MiXCR, one entry per CDR3 protein. The sample consists of under 250,000 distinct CDR3 sequences, approximately 16% of them appearing once. This clonotype was found many times. The sample consisted of blood. The receptor was derived from a woman aged 45 to 65 with Graves' hyperthyroidism.

As DNA, the CDR3 is TGTGCCATCAAACCGGGACAGACCACCTACGAGCAGTACTTC. Translation gives CAIKPGQTTYEQYF. The genes are TRBV10-3 and TRBJ2-7, with 7 bases aligning to TRBD1. Germline values: CDR1 ENHRY, CDR2 SYGVKD. V gave up 7 bases and J gave up 2 bases; unmatched junction bases: 8. This CDR3 comprises 14 residues.